These 3 T cell receptor beta chains originate from one sample sequenced in a study of blood T cell repertoires in COVID-19. Clones were read by immunoSEQ multiplex PCR, and TCRdb kept only the in-frame ones, dropping some. Of 150,000 to 170,000 clones listed, approximately 83% are singletons. Material: peripheral blood. The receptors were gathered from a woman aged 60-70 years with COVID-19, enrolled during active disease.

The J gene is TRBJ1-1, the V gene TRBV4-1; D unresolved. Trimming shortened V by 1 base and J by 10 bases, and 10 bases separated the two germline ends. CDR1 and CDR2 from the germline V gene are MGHRA and YSYEKL. CDR3 length: 12 residues. CDR3 in amino acids: CASSQGANRAFF. The CDR3 region has the DNA TGCGCCAGCAGCCAAGGGGCTAATAGAGCTTTCTTT.

This clone has a single count. The chain combines TRBV5-4 with TRBJ1-4, with D possibly matching TRBD1 (5 bases). Per the germline V gene, CDR1 is SGHNT and CDR2 is YYREEE (reference sequence). V dropped 4 bases and J dropped 0 bases, with 16 bases sitting between them. The CDR3 is 17 residues long. The CDR3 is CASSPGGDSPTNEKLFF. The CDR3 nucleotides read TGTGCCAGCAGCCCGGGAGGGGACTCTCCAACTAATGAAAAACTGTTTTTT. Full variable domain (outside the CDR3, taken from reference TRBV5-4 and TRBJ1-4): ETGVTQSPTHLIKTRGQQVTLRCSSQSGHNTVSWYQQALGQGPQFIFQYYREEENGRGNFPPRFSGLQFPNYSSELNVNALELDDSALYLCASSPGGDSPTNEKLFFGSGTQLSVL.

This rearrangement joins TRBV18 to TRBJ1-2, with 9 bases identical to TRBD1. This CDR3 is 16 amino acids long. Germline lookup yields CDR1 KGHSH and CDR2 LQKENI. After removal of 4 bases from V and 2 bases from J, the junction contained 8 bases not matched to a gene. The CDR3 DNA reads as TGTGCCAGCTCACTACTCCGGGACAGGGACAACTATGGCTACACCTTC. Translation gives CASSLLRDRDNYGYTF.